These 32 T cell receptor beta chains were all obtained from the same sample, sequenced in a study of graft-versus-host responses after intestinal transplantation. The repertoire was sequenced with immunoSEQ multiplex PCR; TCRdb's copy has only in-frame clones and lacks some. The table lists about 92,000 clones, around 83% of them singletons. Their antigens are not known. This sample comprised unstimulated CD8+ T cells sorted from spleen or lymph node cells, obtained before intestinal transplant. These receptors were taken from a human donor who received an intestinal transplant.

This clone was counted between two and nine times. A far more abundant clone sits one base away, making this likely a read error. The chain is built from TRBV28 and TRBJ2-5; the D gene is possibly TRBD1 (8 bases). CDR3 length: 19 amino acids. Trimming cost V 2 bases and J 1 base, with 23 bases left between them. The V gene's germline CDR1 is MDHEN and CDR2 SYDVKM. This CDR3 reads CASSLVIQGGAQVQETQYF. The DNA of the CDR3 is TGTGCCAGCAGTTTAGTGATACAGGGGGGGGCCCAGGTCCAAGAGACCCAGTACTTC.

The V and J genes are TRBV28 and TRBJ2-3; D might be TRBD2 (6 bases). Germline CDR1 is MDHEN and CDR2 is SYDVKM. The CDR3 has 13 residues. V was shortened by 6 bases and J by 6 bases, with 13 bases between the two germline ends. CDR3 DNA sequence: TGTGCCAGCAGCCTAAGGAGGGCTGATACGCAGTATTTT. Amino acids: CASSLRRADTQYF. Full variable domain (outside the CDR3, taken from reference TRBV28 and TRBJ2-3): DVKVTQSSRYLVKRTGEKVFLECVQDMDHENMFWYRQDPGLGLRLIYFSYDVKMKEKGDIPEGYSVSREKKERFSLILESASTNQTSMYLCASSLRRADTQYFGPGTRLTVL.

V is TRBV6-5 and J is TRBJ2-7; D might be TRBD2 (6 bases). This CDR3 comprises 11 residues. Germline lookup yields CDR1 MNHEY and CDR2 SVGAGI. V gave up 8 bases and J gave up 3 bases, with 8 bases separating them. CDR3 sequence reads: CASLGGYEQYF. CDR3 DNA: TGTGCCAGCCTCGGGGGCTACGAGCAGTACTTC.

The genes are TRBV10-1 and TRBJ2-5; possibly TRBD1 or TRBD2 for D (5 bases each). Per germline, CDR1 WNHNN and CDR2 SYGVQD (reference sequence). The CDR3 is 14 residues long. Trimming took 5 bases from V and 2 from J, leaving 12 bases between them. The CDR3 loop is CASSTGTQQETQYF. CDR3 DNA sequence: TGCGCCAGCAGTACCGGGACCCAGCAAGAGACCCAGTACTTC.

The rearrangement links TRBV28 to TRBJ1-5, with 9 bases matching TRBD1. Trimming at V came to 6 bases and at J to 6 bases, leaving 9 bases not matched to a gene. The CDR3 is 15 amino acids. Germline CDR1 is MDHEN and CDR2 is SYDVKM. CDR3 nucleotides: TGTGCCAGCAGCTTCACAGGGGGCGCGGGTCAGCCCCAGCATTTT. It specifies CASSFTGGAGQPQHF.

V gene TRBV18 combines with J gene TRBJ1-3; D possibly corresponds to TRBD1 (5 bases). The germline V and J ends were trimmed by 2 bases and 4 bases, with 15 bases remaining between them. This CDR3 region has 16 residues. Germline CDR1 reads KGHSH; CDR2 reads LQKENI. CDR3 DNA sequence: TGTGCCAGCTCACCAGACAGAGAATCTGCGGGAAACACCATATATTTT. Amino acids: CASSPDRESAGNTIYF.

The gene calls are TRBV4-2 and TRBJ1-1; D is perhaps TRBD1 (6 bases). Germline assignment: CDR1 LGHNA and CDR2 YNFKEQ. The CDR3 has 15 amino acids. The V end lost 1 base, the J end lost 5 bases, and 14 bases lay between the germline ends. In DNA form, the CDR3 reads TGTGCCAGCAGCCAAGGGCAGGGGATTCGGACTGAAGCTTTCTTT. It yields the protein CASSQGQGIRTEAFF.

This rearrangement joins TRBV13 to TRBJ1-2; TRBD1 is a possible D gene (6 bases). V was pared by 4 bases and J by 3 bases, with 24 bases between. The CDR3 sequence is 18 residues long. Germline-derived CDR1 and CDR2 are PRHDT and FYEKMQ (reference sequence). CDR3 loop: CASSSTVAGRAGDYGYTF. CDR3 sequence (DNA): TGTGCCAGCAGCTCCACCGTGGCAGGGAGGGCAGGGGACTATGGCTACACCTTC.

The chain joins TRBV5-6 to TRBJ2-1; a possible D gene is TRBD2 (5 bases). The CDR3 sequence is 14 residues long. The germline V gene encodes CDR1 SGHDT and CDR2 YYEEEE. Between the trimmed V and J ends, which lost 1 base and 8 bases, there was a span of 13 bases. CDR3 nucleotides: TGTGCCAGCAGCTTGAACGGAGGTCGGGATGAGCAGTTCTTC. This gives the protein CASSLNGGRDEQFF. Full variable domain (rest looked up from reference TRBV5-6 and TRBJ2-1): DAGVTQSPTHLIKTRGQQVTLRCSPKSGHDTVSWYQQALGQGPQFIFQYYEEEERQRGNFPDRFSGHQFPNYSSELNVNALLLGDSALYLCASSLNGGRDEQFFGPGTRLTVL.

This sequence joins TRBV6-6 and TRBJ2-7; perhaps TRBD1 as D (6 bases). The CDR3 has 13 residues. Trimming took 0 bases from V and 6 from J, leaving 9 bases between them. Germline V CDR1 and CDR2: MNHNY, SVGAGI (reference sequence). The CDR3 sequence is CASSYSQGSEQYF. CDR3 bases: TGTGCCAGCAGTTACTCACAGGGAAGCGAGCAGTACTTC.

The chain couples TRBV19 to TRBJ1-1; TRBD1 matches 7 bases. CDR1 and CDR2 (germline): LNHDA, SQIVND (reference sequence). Unmatched junction bases numbered 5, after V lost 3 bases and J lost 1 base. The CDR3 runs 15 residues. The CDR3 reads CASSIYGTANTEAFF. CDR3 sequence (DNA): TGTGCCAGTAGTATTTACGGGACAGCGAACACTGAAGCTTTCTTT.

The V and J genes are TRBV28 and TRBJ2-1; 7 nucleotides line up with TRBD2. J was trimmed by 7 bases and V by 3 bases; bases with no gene match: 15. Germline lookup yields CDR1 MDHEN and CDR2 SYDVKM. This CDR3 contains 17 residues. CDR3 protein: CASSLPTKLGRMNEQFF. The CDR3 coding sequence is TGTGCCAGCAGTTTGCCTACGAAGCTCGGGAGGATGAATGAGCAGTTCTTC.

This clone is a singleton in its sample. V and J are TRBV11-3 and TRBJ2-3; unclear D gene. Germline assignment: CDR1 SGHNT and CDR2 YENEEA. V lost 9 bases, J lost 2 bases, and 12 bases lay in between. The CDR3 length is 13 residues. In DNA, the CDR3 is TGTGCCAGTACCTCGGGTACCACAGATACGCAGTATTTT. Translated, it gives CASTSGTTDTQYF. Using reference TRBV11-3 and TRBJ2-3 for the parts outside the CDR3, the full variable domain is EAGVVQSPRYKIIEKKQPVAFWCNPISGHNTLYWYLQNLGQGPELLIRYENEEAVDDSQLPKDRFSAERLKGVDSTLKIQPAELGDSAVYLCASTSGTTDTQYFGPGTRLTVL.

The V gene is TRBV11-3, the J gene TRBJ1-4, with D tentatively TRBD1 (5 bases). There are 11 residues in the CDR3. The V gene's germline CDR1 is SGHNT and CDR2 YENEEA. V was clipped by 6 bases and J by 8 bases, with 7 bases between them. CDR3 loop: CASRGGEKLFF. In nucleotides, the CDR3 is TGTGCCAGCAGGGGGGGAGAAAAACTGTTTTTT.

The chain uses TRBV5-1 and TRBJ2-3; D is ambiguous. Trimming stripped 4 bases from V and 6 bases from J, with 15 bases between. The CDR3 runs 14 residues. From germline, CDR1 is SGHRS and CDR2 YFSETQ. The CDR3 loop is CASSTTGWPDTQYF. The CDR3, as DNA: TGCGCCAGCAGCACTACGGGTTGGCCGGATACGCAGTATTTT.

The chain combines TRBV15 with TRBJ1-2; no definite D call. CDR3 length: 14 amino acids. V dropped 0 bases and J dropped 4 bases, with 9 bases sitting between them. The germline CDR1 and CDR2 sequences are LNHNV and YYDKDF (reference sequence). CDR3 in DNA: TGTGCCACCAGCAGAGATTTGCCGGTCTATGGCTACACCTTC. Translating it yields CATSRDLPVYGYTF.

The chain uses TRBV6-5 and TRBJ1-5, with 7 bases identical to TRBD1. V was pared by 0 bases and J by 11 bases, with 4 bases of the junction left unmatched. Per germline, CDR1 MNHEY and CDR2 SVGAGI. This CDR3 is built from 13 residues. The CDR3 loop is CASSYSGDSTQHF. In nucleotides, the CDR3 is TGTGCCAGCAGTTACTCAGGGGACAGTACCCAGCATTTT.

The chain recombines TRBV30 with TRBJ2-1, with TRBD2 matching 9 bases. Germline trimming cut 2 bases from V and 4 bases from J; bases unmatched to any gene: 3. The CDR3 spans 14 residues. Germline V lookup: CDR1 GTSNPN, CDR2 SVGIG (reference sequence). Here the CDR3 reads CAWSSTSGYNEQFF. The CDR3 coding sequence is TGTGCCTGGAGTTCCACTAGCGGGTACAATGAGCAGTTCTTC.

The J gene is TRBJ1-3, the V gene TRBV5-5; the D gene is possibly TRBD1 (5 bases). The CDR3 is 15 residues long. The V gene's germline CDR1 is SGHKS and CDR2 YYEKEE (reference sequence). With 3 bases removed from V and 3 bases from J, the gap between germline ends came to 13 bases. CDR3 sequence (DNA): TGTGCCAGCAGCTGGGACCCCGTCGGTGGAAACACCATATATTTT. Its protein is CASSWDPVGGNTIYF.

The rearrangement joins TRBV7-3 to TRBJ2-1; D might be TRBD2 (6 bases). V lost 2 bases and J 5 bases, leaving 10 bases between the germline ends. This CDR3 has 14 amino acids. Germline-derived CDR1 and CDR2 are SGHTA and FQGTGA. The CDR3 DNA reads TGTGCCAGCAGCTTAGGGGGGTCAAACAATGAGCAGTTCTTC. It is translated as CASSLGGSNNEQFF.

The chain recombines TRBV11-2 with TRBJ2-2, with 9 bases fitting TRBD2. From germline, CDR1 is SGHAT and CDR2 FQNNGV. This CDR3 contains 16 residues. V gave up 0 bases and J gave up 8 bases; unmatched junction bases: 7. The CDR3 spells CASSLEPSGVAGELFF. The CDR3 DNA follows: TGTGCCAGCAGCTTAGAGCCTAGCGGGGTGGCAGGGGAGCTGTTTTTT.

The sample holds one count of this clone. The chain recombines TRBV13 with TRBJ2-1, with D possibly being TRBD1 (5 bases). CDR1 is PRHDT, CDR2 FYEKMQ, per germline (reference sequence). Trimming shortened V by 8 bases and J by 9 bases, and 11 bases separated the two germline ends. The CDR3 contains 11 residues. In DNA, the CDR3 is TGTGCCAGCTCGTCTAGGGGTGAGCAGTTCTTC. Its protein product is CASSSRGEQFF.

J is TRBJ2-7 and V is TRBV7-2; D is tentatively TRBD1 or TRBD2 (6 bases each). V lost 3 bases to trimming and J lost 2 bases, with 17 bases between them. The CDR3 totals 16 residues. Per the germline V gene, CDR1 is SGHTA and CDR2 is FQGNSA. CDR3 loop: CASSLDSGASTYEQYF. The CDR3 DNA reads TGTGCCAGCAGCTTGGATTCGGGGGCTTCAACCTACGAGCAGTACTTC.

The V call is TRBV5-6, the J call TRBJ2-1; 7 positions agree with TRBD1. This CDR3 has 15 amino acids. CDR1 is SGHDT, CDR2 YYEEEE, per germline. Trimming took 5 bases from V and 1 from J; bases not matched to a gene: 6. The CDR3 loop is CASRGDSRSYNEQFF. The DNA of the CDR3 is TGTGCCAGCAGGGGGGACAGCCGATCCTACAATGAGCAGTTCTTC.

This rearrangement joins TRBV20-1 to TRBJ2-3; the D gene is possibly TRBD2 (6 bases). Germline CDR1 is DFQATT and CDR2 is SNEGSKA (reference sequence). V lost 3 bases and J 9 bases, leaving 10 bases between the germline ends. This CDR3 region has 11 residues. Here the CDR3 reads CSASPEGTQYF. The CDR3 coding sequence is TGCAGTGCTAGCCCGGAGGGGACGCAGTATTTT.

The chain couples TRBV9 to TRBJ1-5; D call uncertain. Trimming removed 3 bases from V and 7 bases from J, with 11 bases in between. The CDR3 sequence is 13 residues long. In germline, CDR1 is SGDLS, CDR2 YYNGEE. The CDR3 loop is CASSATDGQPQHF. The CDR3 DNA follows: TGTGCCAGCAGCGCCACTGATGGACAGCCCCAGCATTTT.

The V and J genes are TRBV19 and TRBJ2-7, with TRBD2 identical over 9 bases. Per the germline V gene, CDR1 is LNHDA and CDR2 is SQIVND (reference sequence). The trim removed 3 bases at V and 5 bases at J, leaving 5 bases unmatched. The CDR3 loop spans 14 amino acids. This chain's CDR3 is CASSIAGGSDEQYF. CDR3 DNA sequence: TGTGCCAGTAGTATCGCGGGAGGGAGCGACGAGCAGTACTTC.

The chain links TRBV20-1 to TRBJ2-2; D is uncertain. CDR3 length equals 11 residues. CDR1 is DFQATT, CDR2 SNEGSKA, per germline (reference sequence). V lost 3 bases to trimming and J lost 7 bases, with 6 bases between them. The CDR3, as DNA: TGCAGTGCTAGGCTTATCGGGGAGCTGTTTTTT. Encoded protein: CSARLIGELFF.

V is TRBV15 and J is TRBJ1-6, with TRBD1 as a possible D gene (5 bases). The CDR3 runs 15 residues. Germline V gives CDR1 LNHNV, CDR2 YYDKDF (reference sequence). V was pared by 0 bases and J by 8 bases, with 11 bases between. CDR3 bases: TGTGCCACCAGCAGAGATCGGGGGGGGGATTCACCCCTCCACTTT. It is translated as CATSRDRGGDSPLHF.

The gene calls are TRBV6-1 and TRBJ2-3, with 8 bases that match TRBD2. The CDR3 spans 15 residues. From germline, CDR1 is MNHNS and CDR2 SASEGT. V lost 5 bases and J lost 2; bases outside the gene matches: 6. DNA of the CDR3: TGTGCCAGCAGTTCTGTAGCGGGGATCACAGATACGCAGTATTTT. Protein product: CASSSVAGITDTQYF.

The chain recombines TRBV19 with TRBJ1-2; no clear D gene. CDR1 is LNHDA, CDR2 SQIVND, per germline (reference sequence). The CDR3 totals 15 residues. Trimming left V 3 bases short and J 4 bases short, with 15 bases between. CDR3 sequence (DNA): TGTGCCAGTAGTATTTCAGGATCCTTGTTCTATGGCTACACCTTC. Amino acids: CASSISGSLFYGYTF.

V usage is TRBV4-2 and J usage is TRBJ2-3, with 7 bases matching TRBD1. The CDR3 runs 16 residues. The germline V gene encodes CDR1 LGHNA and CDR2 YNFKEQ. Germline trimming cut 1 base from V and 7 bases from J; bases unmatched to any gene: 11. As DNA, the CDR3 is TGTGCCAGCAGCCAAGTAGGGACAGAGATGACGCATACGCAGTATTTT. Protein product: CASSQVGTEMTHTQYF.